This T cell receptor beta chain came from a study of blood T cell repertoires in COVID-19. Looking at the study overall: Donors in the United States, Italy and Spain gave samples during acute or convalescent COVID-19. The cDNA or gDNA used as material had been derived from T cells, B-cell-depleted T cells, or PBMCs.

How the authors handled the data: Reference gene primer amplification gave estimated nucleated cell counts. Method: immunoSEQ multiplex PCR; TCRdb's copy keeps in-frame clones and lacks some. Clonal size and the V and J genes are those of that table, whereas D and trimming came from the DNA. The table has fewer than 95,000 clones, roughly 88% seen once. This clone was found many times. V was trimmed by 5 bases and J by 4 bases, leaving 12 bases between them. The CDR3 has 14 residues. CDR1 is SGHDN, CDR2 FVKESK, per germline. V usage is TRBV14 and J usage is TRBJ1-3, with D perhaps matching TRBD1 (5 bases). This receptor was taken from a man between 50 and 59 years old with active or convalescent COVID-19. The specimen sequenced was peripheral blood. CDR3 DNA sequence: TGTGCCAGCAGCACAGGAAGACCAGGAAACACCATATATTTT. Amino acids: CASSTGRPGNTIYF.